This T cell receptor (beta chain) was documented in a study of T cell responses to AZD1222 COVID-19 vaccine. TCRdb's copy holds only in-frame clones and misses some; the assay was immunoSEQ multiplex PCR. In the table there are approximately 110,000 clones, 85% to 90% of which are singletons. Pooled samples include second doses given at about 4 or 12 weeks. Study results and caveats: Only after the peak T cell response were repertoires sampled. The donor group comprised mostly white British people and more females; the analysis possibly underestimated clonal diversity.

As regards this clone: The antigen is undetermined.

Per the germline V gene, CDR1 is LGHDT and CDR2 is YNNKEL (reference sequence). The length of the CDR3 is 13 residues. Trimming left V 3 bases short and J 2 bases short, with 7 bases between. This clonotype was sampled from an adult who received the AZD1222 COVID-19 vaccine. The material was peripheral blood, obtained 28 days after the second AZD1222 dose. The chain has TRBV3-1 (or the pseudogene TRBV3-2) and TRBJ2-5; D not resolved. The CDR3 nucleotides read TGTGCCAGCAGCCAGGCGGTTCAAGAGACCCAGTACTTC. Its protein product is CASSQAVQETQYF.